A single sample gave rise to the 13 T cell receptor beta chains below, sequenced in a study of T cell repertoires in cytomegalovirus infection. TCRdb used MiXCR to reprocess the reads, holding one entry per CDR3 protein. The repertoire includes about 740,000 distinct CDR3 sequences, approximately 34% of them detected once, and 2.5% to 3% sits in the top ten. Sample: PBMCs. The receptors stem from a human donor in good health (CMV status not recorded). Some clones in this sample may be carry-over from other donors' samples.

The chain is built from TRBV29-1 and TRBJ1-2; D is ambiguous. Per the germline V gene, CDR1 is SQVTM and CDR2 is ANQGSEA. Trimming pared 6 bases from V and 8 bases from J, leaving 19 bases between. The CDR3 is 13 amino acids. The CDR3: CSVTRALNRGYTF. CDR3 DNA sequence: TGCAGCGTGACCCGGGCTCTAAACAGAGGCTACACCTTC.

This clonotype was recorded only once. V and J are TRBV27 and TRBJ1-1; D is uncertain. Germline CDR1 and CDR2: MNHEY and SMNVEV (reference sequence). Trimming took 5 bases from V and 1 from J, leaving 14 bases between them. There are 15 residues in the CDR3. The CDR3 here is CASSESGIENTEAFF. The CDR3 DNA sequence: TGTGCCAGCAGTGAATCCGGGATAGAGAACACTGAAGCTTTCTTT.

The chain employs TRBV20-1 and TRBJ2-2; a possible D gene is TRBD1 (5 bases). V lost 0 bases to trimming and J lost 4 bases, with 6 bases between them. The CDR3 is 13 residues long. Germline CDR1 is DFQATT and CDR2 is SNEGSKA (reference sequence). The CDR3 region is CSARDRVTGELFF. Written as DNA, the CDR3 is TGCAGTGCTAGAGACAGGGTCACCGGGGAGCTGTTTTTT.

The chain employs TRBV19 and TRBJ1-2; no clear D gene. Germline CDR1 and CDR2: LNHDA and SQIVND (reference sequence). Trimming removed 9 bases at V and 8 bases at J, with 13 bases between. The CDR3 has 11 amino acids. The CDR3 reads CASLARRGYTF. In DNA form, the CDR3 reads TGTGCCAGCCTGGCCCGAAGGGGCTACACCTTC.

V gene TRBV28 combines with J gene TRBJ1-3; 7 bases match TRBD1. Trimming removed 5 bases from V and 5 bases from J; junction bases left unmatched: 12. Per the germline V gene, CDR1 is MDHEN and CDR2 is SYDVKM. The CDR3 is made up of 16 amino acids. DNA of the CDR3: TGTGCCAGCAGTGCACAAAACAGGGGTTTGAGAAACACCATATATTTT. This sequence encodes CASSAQNRGLRNTIYF.

This rearrangement joins TRBV12-3 or TRBV12-4 to TRBJ2-7, with 10 bases matching TRBD1. V shed 3 bases, J shed 2 bases, and the junction held 4 bases outside the gene matches. This CDR3 is 15 amino acids long. This CDR3 reads CASSFPGQGTYEQYF. In nucleotides, the CDR3 is TGTGCCAGCAGTTTCCCGGGACAGGGGACCTACGAGCAGTACTTC.

This clonotype was recorded once. J is TRBJ2-1 and V is TRBV12-3 or TRBV12-4, with 11 nucleotides matching TRBD2. The CDR3 is 16 amino acids. The junction had 6 bases not matched to a gene; V was cut back by 6 bases and J by 2 bases. The CDR3 DNA reads TGTGCCAGCAGGCGGGGGACTAGCGGTCCCTACAATGAGCAGTTCTTC. Translated, it gives CASRRGTSGPYNEQFF.

CDR3: CASRPSGGGTDTQYF. For the CDR3, the DNA is TGTGCCAGCAGACCGAGCGGGGGGGGCACAGATACGCAGTATTTT. V is TRBV11-1 and J is TRBJ2-3; 10 nucleotides line up with TRBD2. This CDR3 has 15 amino acids. Per germline, CDR1 SGHAT and CDR2 FQDESV (reference sequence). V was clipped by 6 bases and J by 1 base; unmatched bases: 4.

This sequence joins TRBV28 and TRBJ1-3; 7 nucleotides agree with TRBD1. Germline CDR1 reads MDHEN; CDR2 reads SYDVKM. This CDR3 spans 14 amino acids. Losses at the gene ends were 6 bases for V and 8 bases for J; bases not matched to a gene: 10. The CDR3 sequence: CASSPTDRAHTIYF. The CDR3 coding sequence is TGTGCCAGCAGCCCAACAGACAGGGCTCACACCATATATTTT.

In this sample, this clonotype turned up many times. This chain joins TRBV2 and TRBJ2-3; 9 bases align to TRBD1. V was clipped by 6 bases and J by 5 bases; unmatched bases: 3. CDR3 length: 13 residues. Germline V gene data show CDR1 as SNHLY and CDR2 as FYNNEI. CDR3 bases: TGTGCCAGCAGGGACAGGGGAGGAGATACGCAGTATTTT. This codes for CASRDRGGDTQYF.

The chain employs TRBV7-2 and TRBJ1-1; no firm D call. CDR3 length: 12 residues. The germline V and J ends were trimmed by 5 bases and 10 bases, with 14 bases remaining between them. Germline CDR1 reads SGHTA; CDR2 reads FQGNSA. In DNA form, the CDR3 reads TGTGCCAGCAGCCCCAACCACCTCCGAGCTTTCTTT. Translated: CASSPNHLRAFF.

CDR3 DNA sequence: TGTGCCAGCAGTTTCCCAGGTGGAGACACCTTC. This gives the protein CASSFPGGDTF. The V call is TRBV28, the J call TRBJ1-2; the D is unclear. Germline values: CDR1 MDHEN, CDR2 SYDVKM. This CDR3 comprises 11 residues. Trimming cost V 3 bases and J 12 bases, with 11 bases left between them.

The V gene is TRBV28, the J gene TRBJ2-5; perhaps D is TRBD1 or TRBD2 (6 bases each). Germline values: CDR1 MDHEN, CDR2 SYDVKM. V shed 6 bases and J shed 5 bases, with 16 bases lying between them. The CDR3 is made up of 14 amino acids. CDR3 loop: CASSNLGGHETQYF. The CDR3, as DNA: TGTGCCAGCAGCAATTTGGGGGGCCACGAGACCCAGTACTTC.